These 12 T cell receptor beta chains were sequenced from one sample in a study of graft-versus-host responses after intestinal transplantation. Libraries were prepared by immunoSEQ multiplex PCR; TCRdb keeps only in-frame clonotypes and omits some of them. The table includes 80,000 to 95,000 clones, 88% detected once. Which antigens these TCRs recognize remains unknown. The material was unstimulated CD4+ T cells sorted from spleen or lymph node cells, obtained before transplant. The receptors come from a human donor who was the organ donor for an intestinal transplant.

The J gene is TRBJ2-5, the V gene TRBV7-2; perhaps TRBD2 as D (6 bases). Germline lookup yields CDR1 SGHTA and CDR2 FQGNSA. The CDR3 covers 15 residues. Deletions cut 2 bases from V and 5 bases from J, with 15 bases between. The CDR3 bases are TGTGCCAGCAGCTTATGGTCCGGAGGGCCGGAGACCCAGTACTTC. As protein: CASSLWSGGPETQYF. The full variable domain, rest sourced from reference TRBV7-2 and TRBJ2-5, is GAGVSQSPSNKVTEKGKDVELRCDPISGHTALYWYRQSLGQGLEFLIYFQGNSAPDKSGLPSDRFSAERTGGSVSTLTIQRTQQEDSAVYLCASSLWSGGPETQYFGPGTRLLVL.

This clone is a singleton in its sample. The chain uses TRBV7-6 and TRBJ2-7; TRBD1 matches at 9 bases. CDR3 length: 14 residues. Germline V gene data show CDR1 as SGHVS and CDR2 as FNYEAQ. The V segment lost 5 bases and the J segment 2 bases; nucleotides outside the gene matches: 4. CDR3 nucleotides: TGTGCCAGCAGCGCCGGACAGGGGCCCTACGAGCAGTACTTC. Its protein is CASSAGQGPYEQYF.

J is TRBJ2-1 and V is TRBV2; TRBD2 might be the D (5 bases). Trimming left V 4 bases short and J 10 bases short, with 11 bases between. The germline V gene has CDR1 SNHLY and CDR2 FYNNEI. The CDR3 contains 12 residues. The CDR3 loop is CASSVEPGEQFF. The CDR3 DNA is TGTGCCAGCAGTGTAGAACCGGGGGAGCAGTTCTTC.

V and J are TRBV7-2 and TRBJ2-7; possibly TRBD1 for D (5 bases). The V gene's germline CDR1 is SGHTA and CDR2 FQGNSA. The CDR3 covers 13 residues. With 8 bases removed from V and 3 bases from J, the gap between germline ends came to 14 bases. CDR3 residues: CASGYRSFYEQYF. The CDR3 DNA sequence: TGTGCCAGCGGCTACAGGTCTTTCTACGAGCAGTACTTC.

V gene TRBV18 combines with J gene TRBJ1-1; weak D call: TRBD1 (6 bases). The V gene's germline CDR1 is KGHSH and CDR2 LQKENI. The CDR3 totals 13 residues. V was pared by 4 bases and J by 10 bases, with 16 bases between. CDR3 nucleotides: TGTGCCAGCTCACGGAGCCCGGGACAAGTAGCTTTCTTT. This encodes CASSRSPGQVAFF.

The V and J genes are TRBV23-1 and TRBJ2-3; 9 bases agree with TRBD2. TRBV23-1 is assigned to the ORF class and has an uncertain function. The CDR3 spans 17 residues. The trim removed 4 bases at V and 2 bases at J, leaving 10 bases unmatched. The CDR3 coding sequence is TGCGCCAGCAGTCCCCCCCGGCTAGCGGGGTACACAGATACGCAGTATTTT. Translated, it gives CASSPPRLAGYTDTQYF.

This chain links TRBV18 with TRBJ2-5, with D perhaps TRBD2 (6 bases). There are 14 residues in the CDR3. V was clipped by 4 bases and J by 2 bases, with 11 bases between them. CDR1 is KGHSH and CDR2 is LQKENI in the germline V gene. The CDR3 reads CASSLRRGQETQYF. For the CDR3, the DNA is TGTGCCAGCTCACTGCGACGGGGGCAAGAGACCCAGTACTTC. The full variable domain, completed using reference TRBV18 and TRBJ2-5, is NAGVMQNPRHLVRRRGQEARLRCSPMKGHSHVYWYRQLPEEGLKFMVYLQKENIIDESGMPKERFSAEFPKEGPSILRIQQVVRGDSAAYFCASSLRRGQETQYFGPGTRLLVL.

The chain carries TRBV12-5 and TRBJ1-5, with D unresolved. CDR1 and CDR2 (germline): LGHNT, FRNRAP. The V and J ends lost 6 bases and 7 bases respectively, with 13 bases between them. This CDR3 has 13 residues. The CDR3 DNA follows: TGTGCTAGTGGGAGGGAGGGTGACCAGCCCCAGCATTTT. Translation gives CASGREGDQPQHF.

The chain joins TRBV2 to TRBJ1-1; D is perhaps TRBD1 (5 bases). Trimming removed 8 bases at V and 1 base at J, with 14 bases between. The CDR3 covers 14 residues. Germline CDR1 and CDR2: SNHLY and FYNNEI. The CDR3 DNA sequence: TGTGCCAGCGGTGGGACTTACGCGAACACTGAAGCTTTCTTT. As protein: CASGGTYANTEAFF.

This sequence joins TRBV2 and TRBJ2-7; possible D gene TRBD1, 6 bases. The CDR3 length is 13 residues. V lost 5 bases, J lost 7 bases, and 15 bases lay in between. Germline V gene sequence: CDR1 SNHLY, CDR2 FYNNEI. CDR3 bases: TGTGCCAGCAGTCCCCGACAGGTCGGGGAGCAGTACTTC. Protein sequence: CASSPRQVGEQYF.

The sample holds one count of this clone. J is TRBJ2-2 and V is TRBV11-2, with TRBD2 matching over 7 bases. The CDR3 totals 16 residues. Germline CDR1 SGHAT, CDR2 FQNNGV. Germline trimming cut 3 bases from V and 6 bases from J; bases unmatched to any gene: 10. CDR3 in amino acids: CASSFVSGKFAGELFF. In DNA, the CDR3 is TGTGCCAGCAGCTTCGTCAGCGGGAAGTTCGCCGGGGAGCTGTTTTTT.

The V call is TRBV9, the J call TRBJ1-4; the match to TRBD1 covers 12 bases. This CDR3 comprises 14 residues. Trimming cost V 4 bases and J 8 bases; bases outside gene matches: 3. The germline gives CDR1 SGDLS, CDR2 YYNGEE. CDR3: CASSRDRGQEKLFF. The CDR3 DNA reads TGTGCCAGCAGCCGGGACAGGGGGCAAGAAAAACTGTTTTTT.